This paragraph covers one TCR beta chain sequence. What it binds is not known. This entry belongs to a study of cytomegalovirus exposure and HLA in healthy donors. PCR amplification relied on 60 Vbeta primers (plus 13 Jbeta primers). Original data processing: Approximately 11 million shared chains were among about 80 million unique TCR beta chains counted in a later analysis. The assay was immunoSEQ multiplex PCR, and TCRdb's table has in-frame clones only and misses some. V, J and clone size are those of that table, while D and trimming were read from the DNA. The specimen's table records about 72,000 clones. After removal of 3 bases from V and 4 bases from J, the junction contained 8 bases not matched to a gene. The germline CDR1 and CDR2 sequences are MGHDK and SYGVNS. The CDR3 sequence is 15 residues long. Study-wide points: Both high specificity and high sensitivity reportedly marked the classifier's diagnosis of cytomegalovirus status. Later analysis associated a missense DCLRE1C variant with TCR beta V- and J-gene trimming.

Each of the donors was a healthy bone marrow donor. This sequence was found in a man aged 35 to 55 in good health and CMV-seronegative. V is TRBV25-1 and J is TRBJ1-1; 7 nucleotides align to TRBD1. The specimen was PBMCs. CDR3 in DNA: TGTGCCAGCAGTGACCCGACAGGGATTGGCACTGAAGCTTTCTTT. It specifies CASSDPTGIGTEAFF.